The clone carrying this T cell receptor beta chain has ten or more counts. This CDR3 spans 15 amino acids. The germline V and J ends were trimmed by 4 bases and 0 bases, with 13 bases remaining between them. Germline V gene data show CDR1 as PRHDT and CDR2 as FYEKMQ (reference sequence). A single record per CDR3 protein comes from TCRdb applying MiXCR to the 5' RACE reads. Among just over 300,000 distinct CDR3 sequences, less than 25% were seen once, and the ten largest hold 3.5%. This record comes from a study of CD8 T cells in ankylosing spondylitis. Sequencing was done on a sample of blood, either unsorted or a sorted T cell fraction (not recorded which). This TCR came from a female donor with ankylosing spondylitis or in good health (not recorded which). The chain links TRBV13 to TRBJ2-7; maybe TRBD2 (5 bases). CDR3: CASSSSLRASYEQYF. The CDR3 coding sequence is TGTGCCAGCAGCTCCTCTTTGCGGGCCTCCTACGAGCAGTACTTC.